The clone carrying this T cell receptor (beta chain) was seen repeatedly, ten times or more. The antigen is undetermined. A single record per CDR3 protein comes from TCRdb applying MiXCR to the 5' RACE reads. Of approximately 20,000 distinct CDR3 sequences detected, 2.8% appear once; the ten largest clones hold around 8%. Germline trimming cut 5 bases from V and 2 bases from J; bases unmatched to any gene: 4. The CDR3 covers 13 residues. Germline V gene sequence: CDR1 DFQATT, CDR2 SNEGSKA (reference sequence). These data originate in a study of spatial heterogeneity in lung cancer. The time point denotes: sample taken at primary tumor resection. Without sorting, whole RNA was sequenced from tumor, nontumor lung or frozen PBMC. General study results and limits: Higher tumor mutation counts went along with higher counts of expanded intratumoral alpha and beta TCRs.

The chain is built from TRBV20-1 and TRBJ2-5, with 8 positions matching TRBD2. The origin of this receptor is a male donor with early-stage non-small cell lung cancer. The source material was lung tumor tissue, sampled at surgery. The CDR3 protein is CSAGSGVQETQYF. For the CDR3, the DNA is TGCAGTGCTGGTAGCGGGGTTCAAGAGACCCAGTACTTC.